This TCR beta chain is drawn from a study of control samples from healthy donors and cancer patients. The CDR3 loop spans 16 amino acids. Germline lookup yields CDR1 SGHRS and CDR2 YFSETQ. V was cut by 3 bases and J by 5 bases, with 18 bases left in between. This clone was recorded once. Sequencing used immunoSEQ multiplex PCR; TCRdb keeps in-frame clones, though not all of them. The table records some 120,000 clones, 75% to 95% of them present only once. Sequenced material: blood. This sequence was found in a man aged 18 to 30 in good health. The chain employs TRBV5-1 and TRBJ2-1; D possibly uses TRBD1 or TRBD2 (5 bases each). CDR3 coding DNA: TGCGCCAGCAGCTCCCCTCCGGGACGCACCCACAATGAGCAGTTCTTC. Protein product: CASSSPPGRTHNEQFF.